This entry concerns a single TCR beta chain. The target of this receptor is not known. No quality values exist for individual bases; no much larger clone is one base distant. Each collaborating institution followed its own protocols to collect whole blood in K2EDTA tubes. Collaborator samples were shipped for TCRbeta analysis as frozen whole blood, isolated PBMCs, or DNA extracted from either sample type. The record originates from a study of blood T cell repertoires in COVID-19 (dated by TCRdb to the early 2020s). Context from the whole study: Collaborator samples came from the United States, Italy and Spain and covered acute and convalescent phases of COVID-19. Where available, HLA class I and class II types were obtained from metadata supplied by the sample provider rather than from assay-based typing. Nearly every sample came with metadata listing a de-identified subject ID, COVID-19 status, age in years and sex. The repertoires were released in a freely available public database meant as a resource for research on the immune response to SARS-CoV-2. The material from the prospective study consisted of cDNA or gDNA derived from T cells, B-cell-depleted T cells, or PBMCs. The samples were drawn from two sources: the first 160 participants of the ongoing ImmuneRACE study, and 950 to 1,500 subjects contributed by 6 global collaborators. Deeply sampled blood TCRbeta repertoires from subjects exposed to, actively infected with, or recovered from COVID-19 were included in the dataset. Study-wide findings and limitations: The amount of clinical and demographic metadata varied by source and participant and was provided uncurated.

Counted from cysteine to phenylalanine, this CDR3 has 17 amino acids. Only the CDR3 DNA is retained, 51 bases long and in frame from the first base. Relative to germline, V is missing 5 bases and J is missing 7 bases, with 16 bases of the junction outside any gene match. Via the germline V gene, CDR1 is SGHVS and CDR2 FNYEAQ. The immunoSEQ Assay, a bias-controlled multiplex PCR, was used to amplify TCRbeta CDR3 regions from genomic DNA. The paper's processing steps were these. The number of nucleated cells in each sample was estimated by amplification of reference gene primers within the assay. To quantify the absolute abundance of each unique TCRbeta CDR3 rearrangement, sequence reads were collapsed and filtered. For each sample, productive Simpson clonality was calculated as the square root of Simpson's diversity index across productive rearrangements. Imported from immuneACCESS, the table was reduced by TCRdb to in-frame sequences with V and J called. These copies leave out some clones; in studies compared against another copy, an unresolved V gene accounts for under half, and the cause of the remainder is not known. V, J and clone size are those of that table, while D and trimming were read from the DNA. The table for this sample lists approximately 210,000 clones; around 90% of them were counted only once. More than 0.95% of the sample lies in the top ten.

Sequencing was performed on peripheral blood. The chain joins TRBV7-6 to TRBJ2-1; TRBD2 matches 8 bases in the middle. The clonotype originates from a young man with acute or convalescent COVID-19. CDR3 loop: CASSPSGRGGTRNEQFF. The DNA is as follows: TGTGCCAGCAGCCCGAGTGGTCGCGGGGGGACCAGAAATGAGCAGTTCTTC.